A selection of T cell receptor beta chains follows, all from one sample in a study of blood T cell repertoires in COVID-19. Clones were sequenced by immunoSEQ multiplex PCR, and TCRdb holds only the in-frame ones, with some missing. The sample carries about 300,000 clones, about nine tenths recorded once. Source material: peripheral blood. The receptors derive from a man aged 18 to 35 with active or convalescent COVID-19. CDR3s include the opening cysteine and the closing phenylalanine or tryptophan. D genes are given only for firm matches. Clone size, where shown, is once, few, many, or a class for clones that have expanded.

j_gene | v_gene | abundance | d_gene | CDR3nt | CDR3aa
TRBJ1-6 | TRBV9 | . | . | TGTGCCAGCAGCGTAGGGGCAGAGAATTCACCCCTCCACTTT | CASSVGAENSPLHF
TRBJ2-5 | TRBV15 | . | TRBD2 | TGTGCCACCAGCGCGCGACTAGCGAACCAAGAGACCCAGTACTTC | CATSARLANQETQYF
TRBJ2-1 | TRBV27 | . | . | TGTGCCAGCAGGGGACCAGGGACGGGGGATGAGCAGTTCTTC | CASRGPGTGDEQFF
TRBJ2-7 | TRBV27 | . | . | TGTGCCAGCAGTTTTTTCAGGTCCTCCTACGAGCAGTACTTC | CASSFFRSSYEQYF
TRBJ2-7 | TRBV2 | . | . | TGTGCCAGCAGACCCGGGACACCATCCTACGAGCAGTACTTC | CASRPGTPSYEQYF
TRBJ1-2 | TRBV7-8 | . | . | TGTGCCAGCAGCTTAACAGAGAGCTATGGCTACACCTTC | CASSLTESYGYTF
TRBJ2-5 | TRBV4-3 | . | TRBD2 | TGCGCCAGCAGCCAGTTAGCGGGGGGGCGTCAAGAGACCCAGTACTTC | CASSQLAGGRQETQYF
TRBJ2-1 | TRBV5-1 | once | TRBD2 | TGCGCCAGCAGCGCCCTAGCGGCAACTGAGCAGTTCTTC | CASSALAATEQFF
TRBJ1-3 | TRBV28 | . | . | TGTGCCAGCAGTTTTCACGGTACCACCGGAAACACCATATATTTT | CASSFHGTTGNTIYF
TRBJ1-1 | TRBV6-2/TRBV6-3 | . | . | TGTGCCAGCAGTCTTCAGGGTTTACATACTGAAGCTTTCTTT | CASSLQGLHTEAFF
TRBJ1-5 | TRBV5-6 | . | TRBD1 | TGTGCCAGCAGCTTGAGGACAGGCGTGAATCAGCCCCAGCATTTT | CASSLRTGVNQPQHF
TRBJ1-5 | TRBV28 | few | . | TGTGCCAGCAGAGTTTACAGGGCGAGCAATCAGCCCCAGCATTTT | CASRVYRASNQPQHF
TRBJ2-4 | TRBV11-2 | . | . | TGTGCCAGCAGCCAGGACAGAAACATTCAGTACTTC | CASSQDRNIQYF
TRBJ2-1 | TRBV18 | . | . | TGTGCCAGCTCACCACGGCAGGGGTACAATGAGCAGTTCTTC | CASSPRQGYNEQFF
TRBJ2-7 | TRBV28 | . | TRBD1 | TGTGCCAGCAGTGCACCTGGGACAGGGCAGTACGAGCAGTACTTC | CASSAPGTGQYEQYF
TRBJ1-2 | TRBV7-9 | . | TRBD1 | TGTGCCAGCAGGCCGGCGGACAGGGAGGGCTATGGCTACACCTTC | CASRPADREGYGYTF
TRBJ2-7 | TRBV28 | . | TRBD2 | TGTGCCAGCAGTATCCAGCGGGAGCCCCCTCTCGAGCAGTACTTC | CASSIQREPPLEQYF
TRBJ2-4 | TRBV4-3 | . | TRBD2 | TGCGCCAGCAGCCAAGCGGCGGGGGGGGACGAATACATTCAGTACTTC | CASSQAAGGDEYIQYF
TRBJ2-3 | TRBV21-1 | few | . | TGTGCCAGCAGCAAAGTGTGGTACGGGATTACGCAGTATTTT | CASSKVWYGITQYF
TRBJ2-1 | TRBV19 | . | TRBD2 | TGTGCCAGTAGTATGGGAGGGGACTCCTACAATGAGCAGTTCTTC | CASSMGGDSYNEQFF
TRBJ2-2 | TRBV6-2/TRBV6-3 | . | . | TGTGCCAGCAGCTCACAGCTCTCCGGGGAGCTGTTTTTT | CASSSQLSGELFF
TRBJ2-2 | TRBV7-9 | . | TRBD1 | TGTGCCAGCAGCGCTTCCCCGGGACAGGGTGCGCTGTTTTTT | CASSASPGQGALFF
TRBJ2-7 | TRBV4-1 | . | . | TGCGCCAGCAGCCAAGTCGCTCAGGGTCGTCCCTACGAGCAGTACTTC | CASSQVAQGRPYEQYF
TRBJ2-1 | TRBV9 | . | TRBD2 | TGTGCCAGCAGCGCCGAAGCGGGAGGACCCCTAGACAATGAGCAGTTCTTC | CASSAEAGGPLDNEQFF
TRBJ2-3 | TRBV29-1 | once | . | TGCAGCGTTGACGTGAGTTCAGATACGCAGTATTTT | CSVDVSSDTQYF
TRBJ2-2 | TRBV11-2 | . | TRBD1 | TGTGCCAGCAGCTTTCCGGGACAGGGGAGGACCGGGGAGCTGTTTTTT | CASSFPGQGRTGELFF
TRBJ1-1 | TRBV7-9 | . | . | TGTGCCAGCAGCTTAGCGGGGGCCGAAGAAGCTTTCTTT | CASSLAGAEEAFF
TRBJ1-4 | TRBV7-9 | . | . | TGTGCCAGCGGCTCGGGGTCAACTAATGAAAAACTGTTTTTT | CASGSGSTNEKLFF
TRBJ2-5 | TRBV11-2 | . | TRBD1 | TGTGCCAGCAGCCCCACCCGGACAGGCCCCAGGGAGACCCAGTACTTC | CASSPTRTGPRETQYF
TRBJ1-5 | TRBV7-9 | once | . | TGTGCCAGCAGCCGAGAGGGCAGGGAGGGAAGCCAGCCCCAGCATTTT | CASSREGREGSQPQHF
TRBJ1-2 | TRBV5-4 | . | . | TGTGCCAGCAGCTTGGAGATCGGGTATGGCTACACCTTC | CASSLEIGYGYTF
TRBJ2-3 | TRBV9 | few | TRBD2 | TGTGCCAGCAGCGTAGCTACTAGCGGGGGGCTGAACACAGATACGCAGTATTTT | CASSVATSGGLNTDTQYF
TRBJ2-7 | TRBV29-1 | . | . | TGCAGCGTGGGGGGTGAGGCCTACGAGCAGTACTTC | CSVGGEAYEQYF
TRBJ2-7 | TRBV20-1 | . | . | TGCAGTGCTAGCAGGTTAAACGAGCAGTACTTC | CSASRLNEQYF
TRBJ1-1 | TRBV12-3/TRBV12-4 | . | . | TGTGCCAGCAGCTCCACAGGGACAACTGAAGCTTTCTTT | CASSSTGTTEAFF
TRBJ1-6 | TRBV10-3 | . | . | TGTGCCTCACTCCGGGACATGTATAATTCACCCCTCCACTTT | CASLRDMYNSPLHF
TRBJ2-7 | TRBV28 | . | TRBD2 | TGTGCCAGCAGTCCCAGGACTAGCGGGAGGTTCTACGAGCAGTACTTC | CASSPRTSGRFYEQYF